Following are 14 T cell receptor beta chains from one sample sequenced in a study of T cell responses to AZD1222 COVID-19 vaccine. Data came from immunoSEQ multiplex PCR; TCRdb stores just in-frame clones and leaves some out. Of about 110,000 clones in the sample, over 75% were seen once. Sequencing was performed on peripheral blood, taken 28 days after the second AZD1222 dose. The receptor set was obtained from an adult who received the AZD1222 COVID-19 vaccine.

The sample holds a few counts of this clone. The rearrangement joins TRBV7-2 to TRBJ1-6; D perhaps matches TRBD1 (6 bases). Trimming pared 0 bases from V and 6 bases from J, leaving 9 bases between. CDR1 is SGHTA and CDR2 is FQGNSA in the germline V gene. This CDR3 is 15 amino acids long. The CDR3 coding sequence is TGTGCCAGCAGCTTAGCCGACAGGTTTAATTCACCCCTCCACTTT. Amino acid sequence: CASSLADRFNSPLHF.

This clone was seen repeatedly, ten times or more. The chain recombines TRBV7-3 with TRBJ2-2, with D perhaps matching TRBD1 (5 bases). V was clipped by 3 bases and J by 5 bases, with 7 bases between them. There are 13 residues in the CDR3. Per germline, CDR1 SGHTA and CDR2 FQGTGA. DNA for the CDR3: TGTGCCAGCAGCTTTAAGGGGACCGGGGAGCTGTTTTTT. Residues: CASSFKGTGELFF. Full variable domain (outside the CDR3, taken from reference TRBV7-3 and TRBJ2-2): GAGVSQTPSNKVTEKGKYVELRCDPISGHTALYWYRQSLGQGPEFLIYFQGTGAADDSGLPNDRFFAVRPEGSVSTLKIQRTERGDSAVYLCASSFKGTGELFFGEGSRLTVL.

The rearrangement uses TRBV7-8 and TRBJ2-7; 9 bases are a match to TRBD1. The germline CDR1 and CDR2 sequences are SGHVS and FQNEAQ. This CDR3 is 16 amino acids long. V lost 0 bases, J lost 2 bases, and 5 bases stayed unmatched. CDR3 in DNA: TGTGCCAGCAGCTTAGCCCCCGGACAGGGGACCTACGAGCAGTACTTC. Amino acids: CASSLAPGQGTYEQYF. Full variable domain (missing parts from reference TRBV7-8 and TRBJ2-7): GAGVSQSPRYKVAKRGQDVALRCDPISGHVSLFWYQQALGQGPEFLTYFQNEAQLDKSGLPSDRFFAERPEGSVSTLKIQRTQQEDSAVYLCASSLAPGQGTYEQYFGPGTRLTVT.

The genes are TRBV19 and TRBJ2-7; D unclear. The germline V and J ends were trimmed by 2 bases and 1 base, with 6 bases remaining between them. The CDR3 is 13 amino acids. Germline loops: CDR1 LNHDA, CDR2 SQIVND (reference sequence). DNA of the CDR3: TGTGCCAGTAGTATATCCCGATCCTACGAGCAGTACTTC. As protein: CASSISRSYEQYF. The full variable domain, with the rest looked up from reference TRBV19 and TRBJ2-7, is DGGITQSPKYLFRKEGQNVTLSCEQNLNHDAMYWYRQDPGQGLRLIYYSQIVNDFQKGDIAEGYSVSREKKESFPLTVTSAQKNPTAFYLCASSISRSYEQYFGPGTRLTVT.

The CDR3 loop reads CASSWMWDRYNEQFF. DNA for the CDR3: TGTGCCAGCAGCTGGATGTGGGACAGATACAATGAGCAGTTCTTC. The gene calls are TRBV7-9 and TRBJ2-1, with TRBD1 matching 7 bases. CDR1 and CDR2 (germline): SEHNR, FQNEAQ (reference sequence). This CDR3 spans 15 amino acids. Trimming at V came to 4 bases and at J to 4 bases, leaving 7 bases not matched to a gene.

The CDR3 DNA reads TGTGCCAGCAGCTTAGAAGCCCAAGTTGGGCCCCAGCATTTT. Amino acids: CASSLEAQVGPQHF. The chain recombines TRBV7-8 with TRBJ1-5, with unresolved D. The CDR3 totals 14 residues. V was trimmed by 1 base and J by 9 bases, leaving 13 bases between them. The germline CDR1 and CDR2 sequences are SGHVS and FQNEAQ. The full variable domain, with the rest looked up from reference TRBV7-8 and TRBJ1-5, is GAGVSQSPRYKVAKRGQDVALRCDPISGHVSLFWYQQALGQGPEFLTYFQNEAQLDKSGLPSDRFFAERPEGSVSTLKIQRTQQEDSAVYLCASSLEAQVGPQHFGDGTRLSIL.

The chain combines TRBV11-1 with TRBJ2-2; TRBD2 matches 7 bases. The CDR3 totals 15 residues. Unmatched junction bases numbered 8, after V lost 7 bases and J lost 3 bases. From germline, CDR1 is SGHAT and CDR2 FQDESV (reference sequence). CDR3 DNA: TGTGCCAGCACCGCCCTGGGGGGGGACACCGGGGAGCTGTTTTTT. Its translation: CASTALGGDTGELFF.

The rearrangement joins TRBV12-3 or TRBV12-4 to TRBJ1-2; D is undetermined. Trimming took off 1 base at V and 7 bases at J, with 4 bases between the two ends. This CDR3 contains 11 residues. Here the CDR3 reads CASSLGGGYTF. Written as DNA, the CDR3 is TGTGCCAGCAGTTTAGGTGGTGGCTACACCTTC.

The chain combines TRBV5-5 with TRBJ1-5, with D possibly matching TRBD1 (6 bases). This CDR3 contains 13 residues. CDR1 SGHKS and CDR2 YYEKEE come from the germline V gene (reference sequence). Trimming removed 5 bases from V and 6 bases from J, with 12 bases in between. The CDR3 sequence: CASSSKGGQPQHF. For the CDR3, the DNA is TGTGCCAGCAGTTCTAAGGGGGGTCAGCCCCAGCATTTT.

The rearrangement uses TRBV29-1 and TRBJ2-7; 8 nucleotides align to TRBD2. Germline CDR1 and CDR2: SQVTM and ANQGSEA. The CDR3 extends over 14 amino acids. J was trimmed by 3 bases and V by 3 bases; bases with no gene match: 7. The CDR3 bases are TGCAGCGTTGAGATCCAAGCGGGAGTCTACGAGCAGTACTTC. It specifies CSVEIQAGVYEQYF.

The J gene is TRBJ1-4, the V gene TRBV28; possible D gene TRBD1, 6 bases. The CDR3 length is 14 residues. Trimming stripped 8 bases from V and 5 bases from J, with 15 bases between. Germline V gene data show CDR1 as MDHEN and CDR2 as SYDVKM. The CDR3 spells CASSRDKLNEKLFF. The DNA of the CDR3 is TGTGCCAGCTCGCGGGACAAACTAAATGAAAAACTGTTTTTT.

The chain links TRBV28 to TRBJ2-3; D gene ambiguous. Germline CDR1 and CDR2: MDHEN and SYDVKM. This CDR3 has 11 residues. The ends were cut back, 4 bases at V and 2 bases at J, with 1 base in the middle. The CDR3 coding sequence is TGTGCCAGCAGTTACACAGATACGCAGTATTTT. Translated, it gives CASSYTDTQYF.

The rearrangement uses TRBV29-1 and TRBJ1-4; D is ambiguous. V dropped 4 bases and J dropped 7 bases, with 13 bases sitting between them. In germline, CDR1 is SQVTM, CDR2 ANQGSEA. The CDR3 loop spans 13 amino acids. The CDR3 DNA reads TGCAGCGTTGGAGGGAGGGCCGGTGAAAAACTGTTTTTT. Translated, it gives CSVGGRAGEKLFF.

In the case of this clone: One end of the junction does not line up with germline, which may come from a read error. This sequence joins TRBV6-1 and TRBJ1-3; 8 bases align to TRBD1. The V gene's germline CDR1 is MNHNS and CDR2 SASEGT. The length of the CDR3 is 18 residues. In nucleotides, the CDR3 is TGTGCCAGCACTGAATACCCCTTTCAGGGGGCAAGAGGAAACACCATATATTTT. As protein: CASTEYPFQGARGNTIYF.